This entry describes one TCR beta chain. What it recognizes is unknown. This sample was included in a study of a mutant IDH1 vaccine in newly diagnosed glioma. Whole-study results and caveats: Seemingly, pseudoprogression had no relation to changes in the top peripheral T cell clonotypes.

Time point specified: week 5, during vaccination. Topical imiquimod was applied with each vaccine dose, which held 300 ug of mutant IDH1 20-mer peptide. Data came from immunoSEQ multiplex PCR; TCRdb stores just in-frame clones and leaves some out. This repertoire shows about 25,000 clones, 65% to 85% found once; its top ten account for roughly a tenth. Per the germline V gene, CDR1 is LNHDA and CDR2 is SQIVND (reference sequence). The V gene lost 3 bases and the J gene lost 3 bases, with 12 bases spanning the gap. The CDR3 is made up of 14 amino acids. This receptor was taken from a man aged 40-49 years with glioma. Specimen: PBMCs, collected from a glioma patient whose treatment included an IDH1 peptide vaccine. The V call is TRBV19, the J call TRBJ2-7; possible D gene TRBD1, 6 bases. CDR3 DNA sequence: TGTGCCAGTAGTATCCGGACAGCCAGCTACGAGCAGTACTTC. As protein: CASSIRTASYEQYF. The variable domain in full, with the rest retrieved from reference TRBV19 and TRBJ2-7, is DGGITQSPKYLFRKEGQNVTLSCEQNLNHDAMYWYRQDPGQGLRLIYYSQIVNDFQKGDIAEGYSVSREKKESFPLTVTSAQKNPTAFYLCASSIRTASYEQYFGPGTRLTVT.